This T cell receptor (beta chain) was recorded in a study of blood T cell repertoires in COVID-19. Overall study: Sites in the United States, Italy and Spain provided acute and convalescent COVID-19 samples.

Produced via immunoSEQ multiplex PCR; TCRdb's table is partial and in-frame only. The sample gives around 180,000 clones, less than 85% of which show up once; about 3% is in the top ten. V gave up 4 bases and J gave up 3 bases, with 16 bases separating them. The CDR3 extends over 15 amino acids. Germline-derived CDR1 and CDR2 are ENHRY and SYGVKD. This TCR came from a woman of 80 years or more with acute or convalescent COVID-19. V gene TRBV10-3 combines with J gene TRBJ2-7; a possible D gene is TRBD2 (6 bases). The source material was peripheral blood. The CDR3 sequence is CAISVGPRTNYEQYF. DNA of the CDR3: TGTGCCATCAGTGTGGGGCCGCGGACTAACTACGAGCAGTACTTC.